Listed below are T cell receptor beta chains from one sample, sequenced in a study of tumor-infiltrating lymphocytes in oesophageal squamous cell carcinoma. One entry per CDR3 protein results from TCRdb running MiXCR on the PCR reads. The sample records roughly 15,000 distinct CDR3 sequences, 50% being singletons. The sequenced sample consisted of blood. The receptors originated from a male donor with esophageal squamous cell carcinoma. The CDR3 runs from the conserved cysteine through the conserved F or W. The order of the fields is V gene, CDR3 protein.

v_call: TRBV7-3; cdr3_aa: CASRDGSTDTQYF
v_call: TRBV7-2; cdr3_aa: CASSFTGWHTEAFF
v_call: TRBV15; cdr3_aa: CATSRDGAGGNQPQHF
v_call: TRBV11-2; cdr3_aa: CASSLGFRTPGIAGVFSPYEQYF
v_call: TRBV7-3; cdr3_aa: CASSLEGDRGPSQPQHF
v_call: TRBV7-2; cdr3_aa: CASSLRGGHEQFF
v_call: TRBV5-6; cdr3_aa: CASSHRDSSYNEQFF
v_call: TRBV7-6; cdr3_aa: CASSLDGSGSNEQFF
v_call: TRBV6-2/TRBV6-3; cdr3_aa: CASKRQGSYEQYF
v_call: TRBV19; cdr3_aa: CASSVGRGYEQYF
v_call: TRBV4-3; cdr3_aa: CASSQEEGGTQYF
v_call: TRBV6-5; cdr3_aa: CASSEAGSACEQYF
v_call: TRBV11-2; cdr3_aa: CASSLLWSSGANVLTF
v_call: TRBV12-3/TRBV12-4; cdr3_aa: CASTPTGGNTEAFF
v_call: TRBV7-3; cdr3_aa: CASSAGLAGDTQYF
v_call: TRBV7-3; cdr3_aa: CASSLKPSPPGQTSVGTQYF
v_call: TRBV7-2; cdr3_aa: CASSFRTSGGYEQFF
v_call: TRBV7-6; cdr3_aa: CASSLLRRYNEQFF
v_call: TRBV7-3; cdr3_aa: CASSFRGQGETQYF
v_call: TRBV7-2; cdr3_aa: CASSGSGLAGAHEQYF
v_call: TRBV7-8; cdr3_aa: CASSLPGFSGGYTF
v_call: TRBV28; cdr3_aa: CASSGSPELVYEQYF
v_call: TRBV28; cdr3_aa: CASSPLGDEQYF
v_call: TRBV7-4; cdr3_aa: CASSMTGSSYNEQFF
v_call: TRBV18; cdr3_aa: CASSEIGTEQFF
v_call: TRBV7-3; cdr3_aa: CASSWTSGSYNEQFF
v_call: TRBV7-9; cdr3_aa: CASVGGSNTGELFF
v_call: TRBV14; cdr3_aa: CASSQDRGGPVNTEAFF
v_call: TRBV7-8; cdr3_aa: CASSLDPAGGNYEQYF
v_call: TRBV7-9; cdr3_aa: CASSHGTGAIPPLHF
v_call: TRBV19; cdr3_aa: CASTGTSGATYEQYF
v_call: TRBV27; cdr3_aa: CASRWTGGYEQYF
v_call: TRBV11-2; cdr3_aa: CASSLGPTGSYEQYF
v_call: TRBV28; cdr3_aa: CASSPYSGSLNEQYF
v_call: TRBV7-8; cdr3_aa: CASSLGVVTGVGEQFF
v_call: TRBV6-1; cdr3_aa: CASSPRGAEASTDTQYF
v_call: TRBV6-1; cdr3_aa: CASSVYIVGAANQPQHF
v_call: TRBV11-2; cdr3_aa: CASSRGQASYNEQFF
v_call: TRBV12-5; cdr3_aa: CASGLDLQGHEQYF
v_call: TRBV7-3; cdr3_aa: CASSLGGWGEQFF
v_call: TRBV25-1; cdr3_aa: CASSEYGRNYGYTF
v_call: TRBV10-1; cdr3_aa: CASSEGTGPLYEQYF
v_call: TRBV10-3; cdr3_aa: CAISAQDTQYF
v_call: TRBV5-6; cdr3_aa: CASSLGGFTEAFF
v_call: TRBV24-1; cdr3_aa: CATSDRTGLEQYF
v_call: TRBV28; cdr3_aa: CATQKNFRDRGSRSYEQYF
v_call: TRBV7-8; cdr3_aa: CASSLGSGGTGGTDTQYF
v_call: TRBV7-2; cdr3_aa: CASSFLTGGLKGETQYF
v_call: TRBV14; cdr3_aa: CASSHTQDLRSAFF
v_call: TRBV6-6; cdr3_aa: CASSYSTGFNQPQHF
v_call: TRBV10-1; cdr3_aa: CASSSDKNTEAFF
v_call: TRBV28; cdr3_aa: CASRPDRVGYGYTF
v_call: TRBV7-2; cdr3_aa: CASSGRLAGTGELFF
v_call: TRBV28; cdr3_aa: CASSFGVQPQQF
v_call: TRBV24-1; cdr3_aa: CATSDVPGQSRNTQYF
v_call: TRBV7-9; cdr3_aa: CASSSRTSGRYEQYF
v_call: TRBV27; cdr3_aa: CASSPLAGTYNEQYF
v_call: TRBV28; cdr3_aa: CASSLEQPRDQYF
v_call: TRBV27; cdr3_aa: CASNPTPEDYGYTF